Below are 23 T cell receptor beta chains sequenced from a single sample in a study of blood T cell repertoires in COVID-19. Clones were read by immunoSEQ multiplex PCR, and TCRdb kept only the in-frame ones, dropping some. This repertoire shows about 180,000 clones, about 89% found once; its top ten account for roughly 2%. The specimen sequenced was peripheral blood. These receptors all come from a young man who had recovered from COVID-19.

The CDR3 nucleotides read TGTGCCAGCAGTCGACTAGCGAGAGATACGCAGTATTTT. Its translation: CASSRLARDTQYF. The chain is built from TRBV12-3 or TRBV12-4 and TRBJ2-3, with 8 bases identical to TRBD2. V shed 5 bases, J shed 5 bases, and the junction held 3 bases outside the gene matches. The CDR3 has 13 amino acids.

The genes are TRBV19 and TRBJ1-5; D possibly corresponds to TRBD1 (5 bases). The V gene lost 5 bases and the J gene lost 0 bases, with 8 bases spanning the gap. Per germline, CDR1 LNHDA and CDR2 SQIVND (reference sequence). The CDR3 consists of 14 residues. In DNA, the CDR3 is TGTGCCAGTAGTTACAGGAATAGCAATCAGCCCCAGCATTTT. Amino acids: CASSYRNSNQPQHF.

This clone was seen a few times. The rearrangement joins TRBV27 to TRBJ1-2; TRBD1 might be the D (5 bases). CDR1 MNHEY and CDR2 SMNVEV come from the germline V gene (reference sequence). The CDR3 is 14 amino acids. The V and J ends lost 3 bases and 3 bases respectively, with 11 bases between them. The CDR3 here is CASSFTGTYYGYTF. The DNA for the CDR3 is TGTGCCAGCAGTTTTACCGGGACTTACTATGGCTACACCTTC.

Here the CDR3 DNA reads TGTGCCAGCAGTTTGGGGGTGGGAGGGAGCTCCTACGAGCAGTACTTC. Translating it yields CASSLGVGGSSYEQYF. The chain has TRBV28 and TRBJ2-7; 7 nucleotides align to TRBD2. Unmatched junction bases numbered 8, after V lost 3 bases and J lost 0 bases. This CDR3 comprises 16 residues. Germline V gene sequence: CDR1 MDHEN, CDR2 SYDVKM.

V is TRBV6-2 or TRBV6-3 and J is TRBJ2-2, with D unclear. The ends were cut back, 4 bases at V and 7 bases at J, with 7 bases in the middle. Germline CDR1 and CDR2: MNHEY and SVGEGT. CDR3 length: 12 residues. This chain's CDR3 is CASSLRSGELFF. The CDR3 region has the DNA TGTGCCAGCAGTTTAAGGAGCGGGGAGCTGTTTTTT.

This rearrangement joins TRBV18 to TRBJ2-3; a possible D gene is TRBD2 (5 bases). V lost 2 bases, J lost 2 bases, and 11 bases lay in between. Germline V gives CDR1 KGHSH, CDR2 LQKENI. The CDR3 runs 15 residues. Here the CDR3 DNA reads TGTGCCAGCTCACCAAGGCTAGCAGACACAGATACGCAGTATTTT. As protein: CASSPRLADTDTQYF.

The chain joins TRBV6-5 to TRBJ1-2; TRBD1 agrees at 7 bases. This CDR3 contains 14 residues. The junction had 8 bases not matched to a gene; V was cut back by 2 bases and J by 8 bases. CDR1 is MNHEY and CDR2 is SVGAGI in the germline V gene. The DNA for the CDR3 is TGTGCCAGCAGTTACGGGGACAGACGAGACGGCTACACCTTC. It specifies CASSYGDRRDGYTF.

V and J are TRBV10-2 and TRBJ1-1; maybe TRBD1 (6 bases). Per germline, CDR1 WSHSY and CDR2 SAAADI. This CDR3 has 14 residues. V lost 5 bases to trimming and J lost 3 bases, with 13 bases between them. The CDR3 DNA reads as TGCGCCAGCAGTTACACAGGGAGCGACACTGAAGCTTTCTTT. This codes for CASSYTGSDTEAFF.

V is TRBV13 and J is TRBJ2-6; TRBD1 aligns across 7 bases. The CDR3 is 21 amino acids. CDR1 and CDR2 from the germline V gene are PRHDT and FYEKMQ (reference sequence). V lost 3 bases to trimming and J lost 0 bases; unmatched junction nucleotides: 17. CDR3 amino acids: CASSFWGYEGQASSGANVLTF. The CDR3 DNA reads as TGTGCCAGCAGCTTTTGGGGGTATGAAGGACAGGCAAGCTCTGGGGCCAACGTCCTGACTTTC.

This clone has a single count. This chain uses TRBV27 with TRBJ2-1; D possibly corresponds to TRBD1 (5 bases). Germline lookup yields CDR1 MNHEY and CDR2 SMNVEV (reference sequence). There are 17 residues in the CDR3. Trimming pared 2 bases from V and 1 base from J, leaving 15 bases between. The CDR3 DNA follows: TGTGCCAGCAGTTTAAGGGGTGCGGTCAGATCCTACAATGAGCAGTTCTTC. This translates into CASSLRGAVRSYNEQFF.

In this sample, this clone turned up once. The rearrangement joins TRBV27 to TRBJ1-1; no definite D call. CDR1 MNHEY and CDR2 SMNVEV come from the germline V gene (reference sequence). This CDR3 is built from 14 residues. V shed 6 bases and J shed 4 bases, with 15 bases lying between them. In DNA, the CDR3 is TGTGCCAGCAGAAAAGTCCCCATGGCCACTGAAGCTTTCTTT. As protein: CASRKVPMATEAFF.

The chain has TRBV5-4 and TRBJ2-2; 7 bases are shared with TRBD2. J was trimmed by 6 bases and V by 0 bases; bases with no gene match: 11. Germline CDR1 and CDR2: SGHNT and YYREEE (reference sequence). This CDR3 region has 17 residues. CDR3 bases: TGTGCCAGCAGCTTGGGGGTCGGACTAGTCAGGGCCGGGGAGCTGTTTTTT. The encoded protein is CASSLGVGLVRAGELFF.

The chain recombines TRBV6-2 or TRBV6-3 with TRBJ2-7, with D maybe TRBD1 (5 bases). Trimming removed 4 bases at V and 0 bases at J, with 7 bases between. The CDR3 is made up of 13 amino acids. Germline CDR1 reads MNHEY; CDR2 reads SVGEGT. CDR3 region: CASSSGNSYEQYF. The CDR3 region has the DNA TGTGCCAGCAGTTCAGGGAACTCCTACGAGCAGTACTTC.

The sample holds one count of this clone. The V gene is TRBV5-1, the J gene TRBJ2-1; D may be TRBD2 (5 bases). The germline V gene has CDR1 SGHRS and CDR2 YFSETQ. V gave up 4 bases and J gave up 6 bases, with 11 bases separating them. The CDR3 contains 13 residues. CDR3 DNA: TGCGCCAGCAGCCCCCACGAGGGCAATGAGCAGTTCTTC. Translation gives CASSPHEGNEQFF.

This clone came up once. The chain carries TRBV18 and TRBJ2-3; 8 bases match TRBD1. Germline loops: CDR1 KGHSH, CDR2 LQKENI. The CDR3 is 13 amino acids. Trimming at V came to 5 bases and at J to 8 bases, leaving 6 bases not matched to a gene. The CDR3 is CASSTQGASTQYF. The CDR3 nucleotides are TGTGCCAGCTCAACCCAGGGGGCAAGTACGCAGTATTTT.

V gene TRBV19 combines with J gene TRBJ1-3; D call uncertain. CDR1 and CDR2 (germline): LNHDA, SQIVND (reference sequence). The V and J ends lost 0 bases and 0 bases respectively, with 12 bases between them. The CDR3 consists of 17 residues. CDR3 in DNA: TGTGCCAGTAGTATAGACGCCTTCGGGGTCTCTGGAAACACCATATATTTT. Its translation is CASSIDAFGVSGNTIYF.

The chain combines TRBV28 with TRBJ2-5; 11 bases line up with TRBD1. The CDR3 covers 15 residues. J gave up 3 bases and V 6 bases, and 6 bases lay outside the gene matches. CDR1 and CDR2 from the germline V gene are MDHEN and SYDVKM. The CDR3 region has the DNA TGTGCCAGCAGCCCCGGGACAGGGGGGAAAGAGACCCAGTACTTC. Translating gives CASSPGTGGKETQYF.

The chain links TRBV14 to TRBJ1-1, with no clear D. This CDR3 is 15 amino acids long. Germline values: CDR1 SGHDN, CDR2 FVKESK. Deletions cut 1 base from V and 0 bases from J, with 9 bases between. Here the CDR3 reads CASSQVQAMNTEAFF. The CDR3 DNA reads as TGTGCCAGCAGCCAAGTCCAAGCCATGAACACTGAAGCTTTCTTT.

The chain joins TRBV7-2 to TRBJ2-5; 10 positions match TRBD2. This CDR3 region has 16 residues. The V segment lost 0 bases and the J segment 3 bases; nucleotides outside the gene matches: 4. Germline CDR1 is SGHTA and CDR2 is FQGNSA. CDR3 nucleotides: TGTGCCAGCAGCTTAGCAGCGGGAGGGCCCGAAGAGACCCAGTACTTC. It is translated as CASSLAAGGPEETQYF.

DNA for the CDR3: TGCGCCTCTAGCGGGAGGCTCACCGGGGAGCTGTTTTTT. This sequence encodes CASSGRLTGELFF. This chain links TRBV10-1 with TRBJ2-2, with 11 positions matching TRBD2. The CDR3 has 13 residues. Germline V gene data show CDR1 as WNHNN and CDR2 as SYGVQD (reference sequence). V was clipped by 11 bases and J by 4 bases; unmatched bases: 3.

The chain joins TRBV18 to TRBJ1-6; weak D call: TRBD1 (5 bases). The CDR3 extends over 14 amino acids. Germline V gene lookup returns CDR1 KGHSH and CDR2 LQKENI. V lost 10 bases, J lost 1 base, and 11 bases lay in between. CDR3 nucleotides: TGTGCCACAAGCGGGGGATCCTATAATTCACCCCTCCACTTT. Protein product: CATSGGSYNSPLHF.

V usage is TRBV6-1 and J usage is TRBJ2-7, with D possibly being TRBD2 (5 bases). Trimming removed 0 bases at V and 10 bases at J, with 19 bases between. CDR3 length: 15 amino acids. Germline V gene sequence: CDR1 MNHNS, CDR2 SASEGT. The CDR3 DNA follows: TGTGCCAGCAGTGAAGCGCTTCGTTTAGGAGGAGACCAGTACTTC. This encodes CASSEALRLGGDQYF.

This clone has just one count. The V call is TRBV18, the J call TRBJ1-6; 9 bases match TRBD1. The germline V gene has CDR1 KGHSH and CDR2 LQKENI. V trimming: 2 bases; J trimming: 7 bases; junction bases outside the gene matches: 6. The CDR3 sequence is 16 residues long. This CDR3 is CASSPFRDRGNSPLHF. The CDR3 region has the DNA TGTGCCAGCTCACCATTTCGAGACAGGGGGAATTCACCCCTCCACTTT.